This T cell receptor beta chain is drawn from a study of human T cells and chemical hapten exposure. The wider study: Variability of per-sample TCR yields stemmed mainly from small differences in pooled library volume.

The time point here: pre-sensitization, week 0. Indicated treatment: therapeutic diphenylcyclopropenone sensitization with weekly scalp DPC. Researchers sampled blood before each patch test went on. It was from unfractionated whole blood that total RNA was extracted. One entry per CDR3 protein, called by TCRdb with MiXCR from the RACE reads. The table has fewer than 70,000 distinct CDR3 sequences, around 7% seen once. This clonotype showed up many times. The V and J ends lost 4 bases and 7 bases, in that order; junction bases with no gene match: 5. Germline values: CDR1 SQVTM, CDR2 ANQGSEA. CDR3 length: 15 residues.

The chain employs TRBV29-1 and TRBJ2-2; 14 bases fit TRBD2. The TCR originated in a woman in her twenties or thirties with alopecia areata. Some clones in this sample may be carry-over from other donors' samples. The sequencing here drew on whole blood, taken in connection with sensitization to the hapten diphenylcyclopropenone (DPC). The CDR3 nucleotides read TGCAGCGTTGGAAGACTAGCGGGGGGGGACGGGGAGCTGTTTTTT. Its protein is CSVGRLAGGDGELFF.